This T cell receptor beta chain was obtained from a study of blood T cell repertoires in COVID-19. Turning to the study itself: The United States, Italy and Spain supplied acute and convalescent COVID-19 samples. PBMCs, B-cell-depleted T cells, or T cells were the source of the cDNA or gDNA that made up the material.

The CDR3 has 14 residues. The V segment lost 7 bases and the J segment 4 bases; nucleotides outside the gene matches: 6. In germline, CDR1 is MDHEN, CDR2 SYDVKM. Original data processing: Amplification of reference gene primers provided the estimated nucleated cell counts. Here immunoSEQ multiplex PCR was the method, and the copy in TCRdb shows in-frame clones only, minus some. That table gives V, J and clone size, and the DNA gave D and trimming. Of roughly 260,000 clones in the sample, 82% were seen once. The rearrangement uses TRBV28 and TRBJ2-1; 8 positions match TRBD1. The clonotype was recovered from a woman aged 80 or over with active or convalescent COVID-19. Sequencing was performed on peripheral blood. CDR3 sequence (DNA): TGTGCCAGCACCCGGGACAGGTATTACAATGAGCAGTTCTTC. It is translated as CASTRDRYYNEQFF.